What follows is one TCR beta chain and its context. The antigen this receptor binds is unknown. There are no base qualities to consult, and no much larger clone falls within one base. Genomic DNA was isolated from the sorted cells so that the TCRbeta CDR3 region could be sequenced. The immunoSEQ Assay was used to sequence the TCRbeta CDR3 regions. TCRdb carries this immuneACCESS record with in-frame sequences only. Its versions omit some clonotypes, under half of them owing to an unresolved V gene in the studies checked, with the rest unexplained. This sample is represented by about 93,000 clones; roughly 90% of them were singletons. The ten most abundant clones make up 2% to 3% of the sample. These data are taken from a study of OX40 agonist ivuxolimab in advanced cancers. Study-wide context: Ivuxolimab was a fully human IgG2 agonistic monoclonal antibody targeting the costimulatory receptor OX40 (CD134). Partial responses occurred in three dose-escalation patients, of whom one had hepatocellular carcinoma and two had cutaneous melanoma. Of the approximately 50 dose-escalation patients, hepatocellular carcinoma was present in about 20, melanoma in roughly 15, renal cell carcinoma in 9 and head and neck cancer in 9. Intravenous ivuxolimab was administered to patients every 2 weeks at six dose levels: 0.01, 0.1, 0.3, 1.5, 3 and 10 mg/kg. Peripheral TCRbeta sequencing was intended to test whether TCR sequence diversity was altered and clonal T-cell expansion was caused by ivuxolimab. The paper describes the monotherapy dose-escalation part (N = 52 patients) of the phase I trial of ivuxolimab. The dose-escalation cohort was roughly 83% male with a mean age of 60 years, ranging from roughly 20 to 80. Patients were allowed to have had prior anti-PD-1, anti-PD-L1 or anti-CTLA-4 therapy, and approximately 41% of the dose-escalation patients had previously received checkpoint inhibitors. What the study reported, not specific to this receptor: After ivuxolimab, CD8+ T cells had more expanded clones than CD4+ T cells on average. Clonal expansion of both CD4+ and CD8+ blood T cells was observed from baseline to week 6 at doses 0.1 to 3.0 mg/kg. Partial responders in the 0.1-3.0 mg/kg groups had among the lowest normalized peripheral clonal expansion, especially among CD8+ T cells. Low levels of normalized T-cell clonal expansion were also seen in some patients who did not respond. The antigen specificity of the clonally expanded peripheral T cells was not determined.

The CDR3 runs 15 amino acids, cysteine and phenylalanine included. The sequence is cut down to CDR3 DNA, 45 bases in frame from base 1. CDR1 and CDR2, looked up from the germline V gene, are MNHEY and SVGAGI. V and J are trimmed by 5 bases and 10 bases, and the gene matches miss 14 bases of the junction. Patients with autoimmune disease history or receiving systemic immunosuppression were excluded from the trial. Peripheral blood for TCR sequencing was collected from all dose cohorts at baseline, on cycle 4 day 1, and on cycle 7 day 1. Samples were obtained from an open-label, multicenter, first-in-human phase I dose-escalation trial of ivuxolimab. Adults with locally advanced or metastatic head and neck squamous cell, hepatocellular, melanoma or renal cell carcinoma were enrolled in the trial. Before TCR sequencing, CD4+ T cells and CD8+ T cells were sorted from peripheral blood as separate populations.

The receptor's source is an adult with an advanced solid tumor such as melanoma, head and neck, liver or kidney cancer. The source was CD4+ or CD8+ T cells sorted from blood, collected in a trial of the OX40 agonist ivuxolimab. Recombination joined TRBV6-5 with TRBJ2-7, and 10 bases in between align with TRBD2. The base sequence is TGTGCCAGCAGTAGCATCGGACTAGCGGACAAACACCAGTACTTC. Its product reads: CASSSIGLADKHQYF.